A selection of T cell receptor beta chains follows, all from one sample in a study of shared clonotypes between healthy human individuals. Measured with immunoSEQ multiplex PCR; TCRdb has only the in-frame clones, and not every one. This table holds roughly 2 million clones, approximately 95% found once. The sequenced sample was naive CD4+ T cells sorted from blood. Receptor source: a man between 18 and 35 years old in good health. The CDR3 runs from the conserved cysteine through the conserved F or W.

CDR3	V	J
CASSRDRSPGLSTGELFF	TRBV5-1	TRBJ2-2
CASSDWPQANVLTF	TRBV2	TRBJ2-6
CASTPPSGELFF	TRBV2	TRBJ2-2
CASSDLILAGALETQYF	TRBV10-2	TRBJ2-5
CARNVGNQPQHF	TRBV2	TRBJ1-5
CASSPPGHKVEIGNIQYF	TRBV18	TRBJ2-4
CASSLVESSQGNYGYTF	TRBV5-1	TRBJ1-2
CASTLFGTPNTGELFF	TRBV27	TRBJ2-2
CASSEGLSNQPQHF	TRBV6-1	TRBJ1-5
CASSLGLAAQETQYF	TRBV5-6	TRBJ2-5